The sequence of this T cell receptor beta chain was determined in a study of Graves' ophthalmopathy and Graves' hyperthyroidism. Study-level findings and limits: Sensitivity of approximately 88% and specificity of nearly 82% were achieved when a 13-signature model separated ophthalmopathy from stable hyperthyroidism.

The study amplified TCR beta CDR3 regions using RNA transcripts. HTBI primers were employed in first-round RT-PCR, then a second-round multiplex PCR followed. TCRdb re-called the multiplex PCR reads with MiXCR, one entry per CDR3 protein. The table includes about 740,000 distinct CDR3 sequences, 40% detected once. Notes on this clonotype: Its antigen is as yet unknown.

Germline values: CDR1 SNHLY, CDR2 FYNNEI. The length of the CDR3 is 10 residues. The ends were cut back, 10 bases at V and 2 bases at J, with 4 bases in the middle. The chain couples TRBV2 to TRBJ2-3, with D uncertain. The origin of this receptor is an adult man with Graves' ophthalmopathy. Material for sequencing was peripheral blood. This CDR3 is CATDTDTQYF. The CDR3, as DNA: TGTGCCACCGACACAGATACGCAGTATTTT.